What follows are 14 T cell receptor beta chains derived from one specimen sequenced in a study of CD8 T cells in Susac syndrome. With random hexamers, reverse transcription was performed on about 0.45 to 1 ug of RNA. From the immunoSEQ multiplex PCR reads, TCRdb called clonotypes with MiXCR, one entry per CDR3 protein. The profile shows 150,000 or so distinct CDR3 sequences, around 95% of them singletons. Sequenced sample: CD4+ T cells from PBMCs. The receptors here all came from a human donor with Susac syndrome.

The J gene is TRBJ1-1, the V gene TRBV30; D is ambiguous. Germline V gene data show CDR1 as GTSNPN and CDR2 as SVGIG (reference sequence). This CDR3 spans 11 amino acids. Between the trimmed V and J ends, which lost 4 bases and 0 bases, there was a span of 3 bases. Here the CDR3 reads CAWKMNTEAFF. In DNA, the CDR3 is TGTGCCTGGAAAATGAACACTGAAGCTTTCTTT.

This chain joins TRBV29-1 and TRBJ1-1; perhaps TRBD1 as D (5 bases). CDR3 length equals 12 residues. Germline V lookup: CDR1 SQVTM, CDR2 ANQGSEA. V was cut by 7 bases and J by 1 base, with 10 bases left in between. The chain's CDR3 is CSGWDGNTEAFF. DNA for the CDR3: TGCAGCGGCTGGGACGGGAACACTGAAGCTTTCTTT.

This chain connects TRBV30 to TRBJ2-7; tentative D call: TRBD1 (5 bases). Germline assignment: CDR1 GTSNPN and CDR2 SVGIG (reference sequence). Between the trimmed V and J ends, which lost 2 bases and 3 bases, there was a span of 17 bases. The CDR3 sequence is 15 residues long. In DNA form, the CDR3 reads TGTGCCTGGAGTCCAACGCCCGGACACAGCTACGAGCAGTACTTC. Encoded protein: CAWSPTPGHSYEQYF. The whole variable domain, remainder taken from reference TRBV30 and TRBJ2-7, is SQTIHQWPATLVQPVGSPLSLECTVEGTSNPNLYWYRQAAGRGLQLLFYSVGIGQISSEVPQNLSASRPQDRQFILSSKKLLLSDSGFYLCAWSPTPGHSYEQYFGPGTRLTVT.

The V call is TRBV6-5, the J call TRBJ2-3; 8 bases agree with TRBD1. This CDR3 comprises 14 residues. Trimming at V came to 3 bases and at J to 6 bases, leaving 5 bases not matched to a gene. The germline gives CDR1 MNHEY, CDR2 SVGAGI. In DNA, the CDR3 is TGTGCCAGCAGTTATGACAGGGGATGGGATACGCAGTATTTT. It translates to CASSYDRGWDTQYF.

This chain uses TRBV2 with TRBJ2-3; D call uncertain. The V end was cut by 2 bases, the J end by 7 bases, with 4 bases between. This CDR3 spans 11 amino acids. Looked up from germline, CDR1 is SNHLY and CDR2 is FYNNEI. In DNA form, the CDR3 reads TGTGCCAGCAGTGAAACCTATACGCAGTATTTT. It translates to CASSETYTQYF.

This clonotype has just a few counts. CDR3 coding DNA: TGTGCCAGCAGTTTAAATGGGGGCCCCTACGAGCAGTACTTC. It yields the protein CASSLNGGPYEQYF. V gene TRBV28 combines with J gene TRBJ2-7; D possibly corresponds to TRBD1 (6 bases). Germline V gene sequence: CDR1 MDHEN, CDR2 SYDVKM. Trimming cost V 2 bases and J 2 bases, with 10 bases left between them. The CDR3 totals 14 residues.

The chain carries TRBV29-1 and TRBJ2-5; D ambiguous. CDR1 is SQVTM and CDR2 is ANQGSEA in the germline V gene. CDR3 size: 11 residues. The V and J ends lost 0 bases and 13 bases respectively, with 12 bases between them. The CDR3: CSVEERTGRYF. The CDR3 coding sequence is TGCAGCGTTGAAGAGCGGACCGGCCGGTACTTC.

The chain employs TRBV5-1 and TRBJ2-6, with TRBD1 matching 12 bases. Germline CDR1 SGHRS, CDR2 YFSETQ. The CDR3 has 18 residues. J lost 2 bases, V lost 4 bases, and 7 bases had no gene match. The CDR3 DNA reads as TGCGCCAGCAGCCGGGGGACAGGGGGCGGAACTGGGGCCAACGTCCTGACTTTC. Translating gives CASSRGTGGGTGANVLTF.

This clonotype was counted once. CDR3 in amino acids: CATSVDSRGDQPQHF. DNA for the CDR3: TGTGCCACCAGCGTCGACAGTAGGGGTGATCAGCCCCAGCATTTT. This chain connects TRBV15 to TRBJ1-5, with D maybe TRBD1 (5 bases). Trimming took 5 bases from V and 5 from J, leaving 16 bases between them. Per the germline V gene, CDR1 is LNHNV and CDR2 is YYDKDF (reference sequence). This CDR3 comprises 15 residues.

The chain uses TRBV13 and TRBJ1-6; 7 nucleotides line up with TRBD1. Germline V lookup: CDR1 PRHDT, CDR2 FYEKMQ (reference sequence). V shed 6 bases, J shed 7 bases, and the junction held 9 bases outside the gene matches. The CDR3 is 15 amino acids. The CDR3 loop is CASRTRQGNNSPLHF. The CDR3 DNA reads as TGTGCCAGCAGAACCAGACAGGGAAACAATTCACCCCTCCACTTT.

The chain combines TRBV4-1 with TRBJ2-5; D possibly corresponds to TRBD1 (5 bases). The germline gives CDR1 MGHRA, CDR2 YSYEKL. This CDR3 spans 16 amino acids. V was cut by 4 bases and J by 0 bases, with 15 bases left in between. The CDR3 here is CASSRGDDRHQETQYF. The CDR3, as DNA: TGCGCCAGCAGCCGAGGTGATGACAGACACCAAGAGACCCAGTACTTC.

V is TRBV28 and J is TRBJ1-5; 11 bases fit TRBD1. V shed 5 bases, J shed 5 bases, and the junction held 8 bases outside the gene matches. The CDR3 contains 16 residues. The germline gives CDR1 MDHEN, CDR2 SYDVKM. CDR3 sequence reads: CASSDRTGGEHQPQHF. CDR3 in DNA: TGTGCCAGCAGTGACCGGACAGGGGGCGAGCATCAGCCCCAGCATTTT.

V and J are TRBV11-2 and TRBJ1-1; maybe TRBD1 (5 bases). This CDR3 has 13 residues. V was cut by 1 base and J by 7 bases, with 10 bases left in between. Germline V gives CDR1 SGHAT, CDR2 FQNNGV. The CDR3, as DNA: TGTGCCAGCAGCTTAGGGCAGGGAGGTGAAGCTTTCTTT. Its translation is CASSLGQGGEAFF.

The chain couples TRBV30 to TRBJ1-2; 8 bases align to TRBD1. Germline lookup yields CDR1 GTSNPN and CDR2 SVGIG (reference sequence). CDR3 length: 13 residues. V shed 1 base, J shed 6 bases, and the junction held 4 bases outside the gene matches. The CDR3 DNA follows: TGTGCCTGGAGTGCCGACAGGGGAAATGGCTACACCTTC. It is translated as CAWSADRGNGYTF.